This T cell receptor (beta chain) was retrieved from a study of early T cells in non-severe SARS-CoV-2 infection. In the study overall: Sequencing input comprised bulk RNA from unsorted whole blood; chain pairing was not available.

Trimming removed 0 bases at V and 0 bases at J, with 7 bases between. The CDR3 has 15 amino acids. Germline V CDR1 and CDR2: MNHEY, SMNVEV (reference sequence). Of note for this clonotype: Its antigen is undetermined. This sequence may be a read error, since a much larger clone differs from it by one base. The missing conserved phenylalanine or tryptophan at the end of this CDR3 makes a read error likely.

Each single cDNA molecule received a unique molecular identifier. TCRdb processed the 5' RACE reads anew with MiXCR; each CDR3 protein has one entry. The table has about 50,000 distinct CDR3 sequences, almost 9.5% seen once. Whole-study findings and limits: Matching with VDJdb favored anti-spike CD8 responses (missing private and CD4 specificities).

The sequenced material came from whole blood. The chain recombines TRBV27 with TRBJ2-3; no clear D. The receptor's source is an adult who was a healthcare worker with PCR-confirmed SARS-CoV-2 infection or an uninfected control (not recorded which). For the CDR3, the DNA is TGTGCCAGCAGTTTATCGAGTAGCAGCACAGATACGCAGTATTCT. Translated, it gives CASSLSSSSTDTQYS.